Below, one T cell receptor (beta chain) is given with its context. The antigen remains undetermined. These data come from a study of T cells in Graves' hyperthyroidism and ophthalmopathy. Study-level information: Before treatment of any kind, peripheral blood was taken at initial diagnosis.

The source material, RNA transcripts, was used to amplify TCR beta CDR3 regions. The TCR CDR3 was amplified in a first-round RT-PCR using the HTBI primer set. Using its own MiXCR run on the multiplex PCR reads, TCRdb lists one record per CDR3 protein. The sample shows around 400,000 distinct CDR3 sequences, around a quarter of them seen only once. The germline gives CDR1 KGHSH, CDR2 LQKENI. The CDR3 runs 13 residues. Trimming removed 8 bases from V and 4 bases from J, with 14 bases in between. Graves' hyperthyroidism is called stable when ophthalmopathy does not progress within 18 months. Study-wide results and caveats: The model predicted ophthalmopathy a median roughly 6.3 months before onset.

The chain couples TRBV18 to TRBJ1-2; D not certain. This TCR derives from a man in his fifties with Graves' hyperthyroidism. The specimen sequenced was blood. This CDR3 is CASLGLSGYGYTF. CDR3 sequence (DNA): TGTGCCAGCCTTGGCCTTTCAGGCTATGGCTACACCTTC.